The source of this T cell receptor beta chain is a study of CD8+ T cells in alopecia areata. In the study overall: Tofacitinib ran for 6 to 18 months before 6 months off drug. Points from the study as a whole: On tofacitinib, scalp clonality and expanded CD8+ clones among top 100 fell significantly. In scalp and blood during tofacitinib, many expanded lesional clones persisted.

Treatment of the sample: oral pan-JAK inhibitor, 5-10 mg twice daily. Cell sorting on a FACSAria was used to separate CD4+ and CD8+ T cells from the PBMCs. As concerns this clone: The antigen is undetermined.

RNA was extracted and reverse transcribed into cDNA as the sequencing template. Some clones are missing from TCRdb's copy, which holds only in-frame ones; the method was immunoSEQ multiplex PCR. In the table there are under 250,000 clones, 50% to 70% of which are singletons. V gave up 6 bases and J gave up 0 bases, with 10 bases separating them. Germline CDR1 and CDR2: SQVTM and ANQGSEA. This CDR3 has 13 residues. The sequence was obtained from a human donor with alopecia areata. The chain is built from TRBV29-1 and TRBJ2-3; no definite D call. The source was CD4+ T cells sorted from blood, collected at week 4, from a patient treated with tofacitinib. CDR3 amino acids: CSVEEHSTDTQYF. The CDR3 DNA follows: TGCAGCGTCGAGGAACATAGCACAGATACGCAGTATTTT.